The T cell receptor (beta chain) described here comes from a study of blood T cells in healthy people across ages (dated by TCRdb to the mid-2010s). Study-level background: In model experiments, roughly one uniquely barcoded TCR beta cDNA molecule per two T cells was captured by template switching. Using the same blood draw, the study looked at two additional independent replicas of 1 million unique cDNA reads for two donors, one aged 18 to 30 and the other aged 80 or older. Donors were grouped into four age groups: young (average 16 years), middle-aged (roughly 38), aged (roughly 67) and long-lived (82). Age-related changes in TCR beta repertoire diversity were measured in the study by deep sequencing normalized with unique cDNA molecular identifiers. To avoid experimental bias, donors of different ages were randomly spread across the sequencing lanes.

Note on this clonotype: What antigen it recognizes has not been identified. No per-base quality is available; no much larger clone lies one base away.

Libraries were prepared through 5' RACE. Sequencing was performed on an Illumina HiSeq 2500. A second PCR of about 7 to 12 cycles was performed with a sample-barcoded 5' primer and a J-beta primer mix. A template-switch 5' adaptor carrying 12 random nucleotides introduced a unique molecular identifier onto each TCR beta cDNA molecule. Each sample yielded at least 3 million CDR3-containing paired-end reads. First-strand cDNA synthesis was performed from all RNA using the Mint cDNA synthesis kit, with priming by a TRBC-specific oligonucleotide. Following uracil-DNA glycosylase treatment, a first 18-cycle PCR with universal primers M1SS and BC2_uni_R was performed on all cDNA. The original methods were these. Each sample was normalized by randomly selecting 1 million high-quality reads, each carrying a distinct molecular identifier. Reads sharing molecular identifiers were discarded rather than binned into consensus sequences. MiTCR, set to a Q25 quality threshold and the strictest error-elimination algorithm, was used for CDR3 identification, clonotype clustering and error correction. A nonparametric unseen species model with Euler transformation was used to estimate lower-bound total TCR beta diversity. TCRdb applied fastp at Q25 and MiXCR to the public reads, then kept only in-frame beta chains. Duplicate CDR3 protein sequences are folded into a single record with the most common DNA and genes. For this entry, the V and J calls and clone size follow TCRdb and not the study's own pipeline. The sample has over a million distinct CDR3 sequences on record, 45% to 70% of them singletons. Jointly, the top ten make up over 6.5% of the sample.

The donors were 40 or so Caucasian individuals from Russia, aged 6 to 90 years, who were systemically healthy. Each donor gave about 10 milliliters of peripheral blood, drawn into EDTA-treated Vacutainer tubes. Ficoll-Paque density-gradient centrifugation was used to isolate PBMCs, with at least 6.5 million per sample. Total RNA, at least 5 micrograms per sample, was extracted from PBMCs with Trizol reagent. Naive CD45RAhigh/CD27high T cell percentages were measured by flow cytometry on a PBMC aliquot from every donor. The CDR1 and CDR2 encoded by the germline V gene (reference sequence) are SGHNT and YYREEE. Cut back by 4 bases and 5 bases, the V and J ends lie 23 bases apart. The CDR3 contains 17 residues, cysteine and phenylalanine counted. Of all the DNA, just the CDR3 is kept, 51 bases in frame from base 1. What the authors observed across the whole study: Donor CMV infection status was unknown, potentially confounding age-related changes in expanded clonotypes. Compared with the aged group, more naive CD4+ T cells, fewer expanded clones and increased TCR diversity were shown by the long-lived group, suggesting age selection. Because profiling used bulk unsorted PBMCs, naive and antigen-experienced compartments could not be compared conclusively. A strong correlation was found between observed TCR beta diversity and the percentage of naive T cells measured by flow cytometry. Estimates of total diversity based on one million sequenced T cells were regarded as lower bounds and as underestimates. As age increased, observed TCR beta diversity per million T cells dropped in a roughly linear way, and a significant reduction was already evident by age 40.

The sequenced sample consisted of blood. This chain is built from TRBV5-4 and TRBJ2-3; TRBD2 is a possible D gene, resting on 5 matching bases. The sequence was collected from a man aged 18 to 35 in good health. Read as DNA, the sequence is TGTGCCAGCAGCCTGGGGTGGCTAGCACCCCAAGGAGATACGCAGTATTTT. This yields the protein CASSLGWLAPQGDTQYF.